Listed below are T cell receptor beta chains from one sample, sequenced in a study of radiotherapy plus CTLA-4 blockade in lung cancer. Assay used: immunoSEQ multiplex PCR; TCRdb lists only in-frame clones, some missing. Of fewer than 55,000 clones in the sample, roughly 81% were seen once. The input for sequencing was peripheral blood, taken from a patient treated with radiotherapy plus ipilimumab. The receptors were gathered from a human donor with non-small cell lung cancer whose response to radiotherapy plus ipilimumab could not be evaluated. Both conserved end residues are part of each CDR3. A D gene is named only where the DNA matches it firmly. Expanded clones are given a class, and other clones once, few, many or no size at all.

>13|TRBV6-6|-|-|TRBJ2-7
TGTGCCAGCAGTTTTGGGAGTTCCTACGAGCAGTACTTC
CASSFGSSYEQYF
>15|TRBV10-3|-|-|TRBJ2-5
TGTGCCATCAGTGACCGGACAGACTACCAAGAGACCCAGTACTTC
CAISDRTDYQETQYF
>14|TRBV27|TRBD1|-|TRBJ1-6
TGTGCCAGCAGGGAACAGGGGGCTAGTGCACCCCTCCACTTT
CASREQGASAPLHF
>16|TRBV19|TRBD2|-|TRBJ2-3
TGTGCCAGTAGTAGATCTCCCGGGGGGAGCACAGATACGCAGTATTTT
CASSRSPGGSTDTQYF
>13|TRBV28|TRBD1|once|TRBJ1-5
TGTGCCAGCAGGCTACAGGGGGATCAGCCCCAGCATTTT
CASRLQGDQPQHF
>15|TRBV19|TRBD1|-|TRBJ1-5
TGTGCCAGTAGAACTCAGGACAGGTTAGACCAGCCCCAGCATTTT
CASRTQDRLDQPQHF
>15|TRBV28|TRBD1|-|TRBJ1-3
TGTGCCAGCAGTCCAGCGCCGGGACAGGGAAACACCATATATTTT
CASSPAPGQGNTIYF
>12|TRBV28|TRBD1|-|TRBJ1-2
TGTGCCATTCCGGACAGGGGCTATGGCTACACCTTC
CAIPDRGYGYTF
>14|TRBV6-5|TRBD2|-|TRBJ2-7
TGTGCCAGCAGTTATCGGACTAGCAGCGACGAGCAGTACTTC
CASSYRTSSDEQYF
>15|TRBV7-2|TRBD1|-|TRBJ1-2
TGTGCCAGCAGCTTCGTTACACAGGGGCCGGAAGGCTACACCTTC
CASSFVTQGPEGYTF
>16|TRBV28|TRBD1|-|TRBJ1-4
TGTGCCAGCAGACGATTAGGGACAGGGGATAATGAAAAACTGTTTTTT
CASRRLGTGDNEKLFF
>16|TRBV28|TRBD1|-|TRBJ1-2
TGTGCCAGCACCACGATCGCCGGGACAGCTAACTATGGCTACACCTTC
CASTTIAGTANYGYTF
>13|TRBV7-3|-|few|TRBJ1-2
TGTGCCAGCAGCCCCGACAGGCTTTATGGCTACACCTTC
CASSPDRLYGYTF
>13|TRBV19|-|-|TRBJ2-7
TGTGCCAGTAGTATCAAAACAGAATCTCGGCAGTACTTC
CASSIKTESRQYF